The sequence of this T cell receptor beta chain was determined in a study of cytomegalovirus exposure and HLA in healthy donors. As for the study in general: Among about 179 million T cells, an earlier analysis found 117 million unique TCR beta sequences. General study findings and limits: There were several of the most significant clusters that appeared linked to common viral pathogens in a later analysis. The analysis excluded some indistinguishable V segments, including TRBV6-2 and TRBV6-3. A link between a missense DCLRE1C variant and TCR beta V- and J-gene trimming emerged from a later analysis.

The CDR3 runs to 16 residues. Germline V CDR1 and CDR2: SEHNR, FQNEAQ (reference sequence). The V segment lost 1 base and the J segment 2 bases; nucleotides outside the gene matches: 5. PCR used 60 Vbeta primers and 13 Jbeta primers. Produced via immunoSEQ multiplex PCR; TCRdb's table is partial and in-frame only. The sample contains about 220,000 clones, approximately 80% of which appear only once. Notes on this clone: What it recognizes is unknown.

The rearrangement joins TRBV7-9 to TRBJ1-2, with 9 positions matching TRBD1. The sequenced sample consisted of PBMCs. This TCR came from a boy aged 2 to 10 in good health and CMV-seronegative. The CDR3 region has the DNA TGTGCCAGCAGCTTAGTCCTCACAGGGGGCAACTATGGCTACACCTTC. It is translated as CASSLVLTGGNYGYTF.